One sample yielded the 25 T cell receptor beta chains listed below, sequenced in a study of blood T cell repertoires in COVID-19. This table comes from immunoSEQ multiplex PCR, and its TCRdb copy is limited to in-frame clones, with some not included. Counted here are 150,000 to 200,000 clones, around 80% occurring once; the ten biggest clones make up roughly 9%. Sequenced: peripheral blood. Receptor source: a woman of 80 years or more with active or convalescent COVID-19.

In this sample, this clone turned up once. This sequence joins TRBV7-2 and TRBJ1-2; D is unresolved. Germline loops: CDR1 SGHTA, CDR2 FQGNSA. The CDR3 covers 14 residues. V lost 1 base, J lost 8 bases, and 14 bases lay in between. CDR3 sequence reads: CASSLGTDAGGYTF. CDR3 DNA: TGTGCCAGCAGCTTAGGGACGGACGCGGGAGGCTACACCTTC.

The rearrangement uses TRBV25-1 and TRBJ1-2; a weak D match, TRBD1 (6 bases). Germline V gives CDR1 MGHDK, CDR2 SYGVNS. This CDR3 comprises 13 residues. V shed 6 bases and J shed 4 bases, with 12 bases lying between them. The CDR3 coding sequence is TGTGCCAGCAGGGGAGGGGGATCCTATGGCTACACCTTC. It codes for CASRGGGSYGYTF.

The rearrangement joins TRBV4-1 to TRBJ1-1; a possible D gene is TRBD1 (6 bases). Trimming removed 4 bases from V and 2 bases from J, with 26 bases in between. The CDR3 runs to 19 residues. Germline-derived CDR1 and CDR2 are MGHRA and YSYEKL. CDR3 sequence reads: CASSPYEQTGPGRNTEAFF. The CDR3 DNA reads as TGCGCCAGCAGCCCCTACGAACAGACAGGCCCAGGGCGTAACACTGAAGCTTTCTTT.

The genes are TRBV6-5 and TRBJ2-7; TRBD2 matches at 9 bases. Germline trimming cut 0 bases from V and 2 bases from J; bases unmatched to any gene: 5. This CDR3 is 16 amino acids long. Per the germline V gene, CDR1 is MNHEY and CDR2 is SVGAGI. The CDR3 reads CASSYSGRGGPYEQYF. In DNA form, the CDR3 reads TGTGCCAGCAGTTACTCGGGGCGGGGGGGCCCCTACGAGCAGTACTTC.

The chain uses TRBV7-2 and TRBJ1-2, with 10 positions matching TRBD1. CDR1 and CDR2 (germline): SGHTA, FQGNSA. V trimming: 4 bases; J trimming: 5 bases; junction bases outside the gene matches: 7. This CDR3 comprises 15 residues. CDR3 sequence (DNA): TGTGCCAGCAGCTCCCCCGTGGACAGGGGGTATGGCTACACCTTC. It is translated as CASSSPVDRGYGYTF.

CDR3 sequence: CASSLSGRGSNQPQHF. CDR3 sequence (DNA): TGTGCCAGCAGTTTATCGGGCAGGGGAAGCAATCAGCCCCAGCATTTT. The chain uses TRBV27 and TRBJ1-5; D might be TRBD1 (6 bases). Germline V CDR1 and CDR2: MNHEY, SMNVEV (reference sequence). The germline V and J ends were trimmed by 0 bases and 1 base, with 10 bases remaining between them. This CDR3 has 16 residues.

V and J are TRBV7-3 and TRBJ1-2; the match to TRBD1 covers 7 bases. V lost 5 bases to trimming and J lost 4 bases; unmatched junction nucleotides: 10. CDR1 and CDR2 (germline): SGHTA, FQGTGA. The CDR3 loop spans 15 amino acids. CDR3 nucleotide sequence: TGTGCCAGCAGCCCCGACACAGGGGCTGGCTATGGCTACACCTTC. It is translated as CASSPDTGAGYGYTF.

The gene calls are TRBV19 and TRBJ2-2; perhaps TRBD1 as D (6 bases). V shed 5 bases and J shed 1 base, with 14 bases lying between them. CDR3 length: 16 amino acids. Germline loops: CDR1 LNHDA, CDR2 SQIVND (reference sequence). The chain's CDR3 is CASSPPTGRNTGELFF. The CDR3 DNA is TGTGCCAGTAGTCCACCGACAGGTCGGAACACCGGGGAGCTGTTTTTT. The variable domain in full, completed from reference TRBV19 and TRBJ2-2, reads DGGITQSPKYLFRKEGQNVTLSCEQNLNHDAMYWYRQDPGQGLRLIYYSQIVNDFQKGDIAEGYSVSREKKESFPLTVTSAQKNPTAFYLCASSPPTGRNTGELFFGEGSRLTVL.

The J gene is TRBJ1-1, the V gene TRBV10-3, with D possibly TRBD1 on 5 matching bases. CDR3 length: 15 amino acids. CDR1 is ENHRY and CDR2 is SYGVKD in the germline V gene. Trimming removed 6 bases at V and 0 bases at J, with 14 bases between. The CDR3 sequence: CAISVNGAMNTEAFF. CDR3 DNA sequence: TGTGCCATCAGCGTCAATGGGGCCATGAACACTGAAGCTTTCTTT.

This sequence joins TRBV4-3 and TRBJ1-1, with D unresolved. CDR1 LGHNA and CDR2 YSLEER come from the germline V gene. V lost 0 bases to trimming and J lost 8 bases, with 13 bases between them. The CDR3 spans 14 residues. In nucleotides, the CDR3 is TGCGCCAGCAGCCAAGATGGCCTGAACATGGAAGCTTTCTTT. Translating it yields CASSQDGLNMEAFF.

The chain employs TRBV27 and TRBJ1-1; 7 nucleotides line up with TRBD1. Germline V lookup: CDR1 MNHEY, CDR2 SMNVEV (reference sequence). The CDR3 spans 16 residues. The J segment lost 0 bases and the V segment lost 5 bases, leaving 9 bases of the junction unmatched. The CDR3 spells CASSPSPGQMNTEAFF. The CDR3 DNA reads as TGTGCCAGCAGTCCAAGCCCGGGACAGATGAACACTGAAGCTTTCTTT.

The chain uses TRBV21-1 and TRBJ1-5; the table's D gene call, TRBD1, was not cross checked with the DNA. TRBV21-1 is reported as a pseudogene. This CDR3 has 16 amino acids. CDR3 sequence reads: CASSKGGDRGYQPQHF. The CDR3 DNA sequence: TGTGCCAGCAGCAAAGGAGGGGACAGGGGGTATCAGCCCCAGCATTTT.

The V call is TRBV19, the J call TRBJ1-1; D is undetermined. The germline V gene encodes CDR1 LNHDA and CDR2 SQIVND (reference sequence). The CDR3 sequence is 15 residues long. Trimming removed 5 bases at V and 0 bases at J, with 13 bases between. CDR3: CASSGGSAMNTEAFF. CDR3 in DNA: TGTGCCAGTAGTGGCGGCAGCGCTATGAACACTGAAGCTTTCTTT.

The rearrangement uses TRBV19 and TRBJ1-2; perhaps TRBD1 as D (5 bases). The CDR3 has 13 amino acids. Trimming shortened V by 7 bases and J by 2 bases, and 11 bases separated the two germline ends. The germline V gene has CDR1 LNHDA and CDR2 SQIVND (reference sequence). As DNA, the CDR3 is TGTGCCAGTAACTTGGAGGGGAACTATGGCTACACCTTC. Amino acids: CASNLEGNYGYTF.

This chain uses TRBV7-8 with TRBJ1-1, with 8 positions matching TRBD1. Germline values: CDR1 SGHVS, CDR2 FQNEAQ. CDR3 length: 15 residues. Trimming took 3 bases from V and 7 from J; bases not matched to a gene: 10. The CDR3 loop is CASSFWADRESEAFF. The CDR3 bases are TGTGCCAGCAGCTTCTGGGCGGACAGGGAAAGTGAAGCTTTCTTT.

The chain uses TRBV6-6 and TRBJ1-4; D remains unclear. Germline-derived CDR1 and CDR2 are MNHNY and SVGAGI (reference sequence). The CDR3 has 14 amino acids. The germline V and J ends were trimmed by 2 bases and 10 bases, with 14 bases remaining between them. CDR3 sequence: CASSYSPLAGKLFF. CDR3 sequence (DNA): TGTGCCAGCAGTTACAGCCCCCTTGCCGGAAAACTGTTTTTT.

The rearrangement uses TRBV11-1 and TRBJ2-5; D unclear. Germline V lookup: CDR1 SGHAT, CDR2 FQDESV (reference sequence). The CDR3 is 14 residues long. V was pared by 0 bases and J by 2 bases, with 7 bases between. CDR3 nucleotide sequence: TGTGCCAGCAGCTTAGCGATCCAGCAAGAGACCCAGTACTTC. Translating gives CASSLAIQQETQYF.

The chain combines TRBV10-2 with TRBJ1-2; 10 positions agree with TRBD1. The junction had 5 bases not matched to a gene; V was cut back by 7 bases and J by 9 bases. Germline V CDR1 and CDR2: WSHSY, SAAADI. This CDR3 has 12 amino acids. The CDR3 here is CASTRDRGSYTF. CDR3 DNA sequence: TGCGCCAGCACTAGGGACAGGGGAAGCTACACCTTC.

The rearrangement links TRBV9 to TRBJ2-3; 7 positions match TRBD1. V gave up 0 bases and J gave up 0 bases; unmatched junction bases: 10. The length of the CDR3 is 18 residues. Germline V gene data show CDR1 as SGDLS and CDR2 as YYNGEE. CDR3 loop: CASSVVGTETSSTDTQYF. The CDR3 DNA follows: TGTGCCAGCAGCGTAGTTGGGACAGAAACTTCTAGCACAGATACGCAGTATTTT. The variable domain in full, with the rest retrieved from reference TRBV9 and TRBJ2-3, is DSGVTQTPKHLITATGQRVTLRCSPRSGDLSVYWYQQSLDQGLQFLIQYYNGEERAKGNILERFSAQQFPDLHSELNLSSLELGDSALYFCASSVVGTETSSTDTQYFGPGTRLTVL.

The V gene is TRBV30, the J gene TRBJ2-7; D unresolved. V lost 1 base and J lost 5, with 6 bases in between. The germline gives CDR1 GTSNPN, CDR2 SVGIG (reference sequence). The length of the CDR3 is 11 residues. As DNA, the CDR3 is TGTGCCTGGAGTGCCGCGAACGAGCAGTACTTC. This gives the protein CAWSAANEQYF.

The chain couples TRBV5-1 to TRBJ1-2; possibly TRBD1 for D (6 bases). CDR3 length equals 13 residues. Germline values: CDR1 SGHRS, CDR2 YFSETQ. The V end lost 0 bases, the J end lost 5 bases, and 8 bases lay between the germline ends. CDR3 region: CASSLGTVYGYTF. The CDR3 nucleotides read TGCGCCAGCAGCTTGGGGACAGTGTATGGCTACACCTTC.

The CDR3 is CASSLASFAKNEQFF. CDR3 DNA sequence: TGCGCCAGCAGCTTGGCCTCCTTCGCTAAAAATGAGCAGTTCTTC. V gene TRBV5-1 combines with J gene TRBJ2-1, with unresolved D. CDR1 is SGHRS, CDR2 YFSETQ, per germline. The CDR3 sequence is 15 residues long. V dropped 0 bases and J dropped 7 bases, with 14 bases sitting between them.

The chain's CDR3 is CASSEALGTNEQYF. In nucleotides, the CDR3 is TGTGCCAGCAGTGAAGCGCTGGGGACAAACGAGCAGTACTTC. This chain joins TRBV6-1 and TRBJ2-7; perhaps TRBD1 as D (6 bases). Trimming removed 0 bases from V and 5 bases from J, with 11 bases in between. The CDR3 extends over 14 amino acids. Germline loops: CDR1 MNHNS, CDR2 SASEGT.

This chain links TRBV7-9 with TRBJ2-3, with D possibly TRBD2 on 5 matching bases. Germline lookup yields CDR1 SEHNR and CDR2 FQNEAQ (reference sequence). This CDR3 is built from 15 residues. Trimming removed 3 bases at V and 6 bases at J, with 16 bases between. The CDR3 spells CASSFIGGPRDTQYF. The DNA of the CDR3 is TGTGCCAGCAGCTTCATAGGAGGACCTAGGGATACGCAGTATTTT.

The chain links TRBV10-3 to TRBJ1-2; TRBD1 matches at 7 bases. Per germline, CDR1 ENHRY and CDR2 SYGVKD. The CDR3 totals 14 residues. V lost 0 bases, J lost 5 bases, and 3 bases stayed unmatched. The CDR3 spells CAISESEGAYGYTF. The CDR3 DNA is TGTGCCATCAGTGAGTCGGAGGGGGCGTATGGCTACACCTTC.